This T cell receptor (beta chain) came from a study of vaccination and CD4 T cells after COVID-19 (dated by TCRdb to about 2022). In terms of the full investigation: Convalescent patients had a positive SARS-CoV-2 result on nasal swab PCR, and of these patients, several had mild disease and one had severe disease. Post-vaccine blood samples were obtained a median of about 72 days after the second vaccine dose, with a range of roughly 13 to 250 days. Post-COVID blood samples were collected from convalescent patients a median of approximately 100 days after diagnosis, with a range of roughly 30 to 161 days. As controls, cultures received a CEFX viral epitope pool (the positive control), an HIV-1 Nef peptide pool (the negative control), or no peptide at all. In over 8 COVID-19 convalescent patients and a few infection-naive healthy vaccine recipients, the spike-specific CD4+ TCR repertoire before mRNA vaccination was compared with the repertoire after mRNA vaccination. Participants received two doses of either the Pfizer-BioNTech BNT162b2 vaccine (n=8) or the Moderna mRNA-1273 vaccine (n=2). The cultures were stimulated with overlapping spike peptide pools from SARS-CoV-2 and from the common cold coronaviruses HCoV-NL63, HCoV-OC43 and HCoV-229E. The convalescent cohort comprised six males and four females, including two Hispanic individuals, seven Caucasians, two Asians and one multiracial person. Paper-wide results and their limitations: In convalescent patients, nearly all vaccine-specific clones (304 of 307) were found to be mono-reactive for SARS-CoV-2 spike rather than cross-reactive with common cold coronaviruses. Among convalescent patients, a median about 86% of the SARS-CoV-2-reactive clones seen after vaccination appeared only after vaccination, which suggests priming specific to the vaccine. The study included relatively few convalescent patients and did not analyze early timepoints after natural infection. Although the median number of SARS-CoV-2-reactive clonotypes went up from fewer than 25 after infection to 35 to 40 after vaccination, the increase was not significant.

The library was produced with PCR. TCR sequencing of DNA from cultured CD4+ T cells used the Oncomine TCR Beta short-read assay at the Johns Hopkins FTIC core. The QIAamp micro DNA kit was used to extract genomic DNA from the cultured CD4+ T cells. The Oncomine TCR Beta libraries from cultured CD4+ T cells were pooled using unique dual indexes and then sequenced on an Illumina iSeq 100. The original methods were these. Non-productive sequences were removed, and CDR3s not starting with C, not ending with F or W, or shorter than 7 amino acids were discarded. The MANAFEST web application was used to identify antigen-specific clonotypes by comparing peptide-stimulated wells against reference wells and other culture wells. Positive clones required FDR below 0.05, an odds ratio above 5, and productive frequency above 0.1% in at least two of three replicate wells. A clonotype counted as cross-reactive if it showed significant expansion both in the SARS-CoV-2 spike wells and in at least one common cold coronavirus spike condition. CDR3 homology was assessed with Levenshtein distances (stringdist) and unrooted phylogenetic trees (ape) in R version 3.6.1. TCRdb reprocessing: public reads trimmed at Q25 with fastp, clones called with MiXCR, in-frame beta chains kept. CDR3 protein duplicates are merged, each entry listing the most common genes and DNA. What appears here as the V and J calls and clone size reflects TCRdb's work, not the paper's. In all, the sample holds about 15,000 distinct CDR3 sequences, and 50% to 65% of those were seen once. The top ten clonotypes cover over 9.5% of the sample.

This clonotype was observed a handful of times. No antigen is known for it. No base-level quality is on record; no much larger clone is a single base apart. The treatment or condition label here, explained by the study, means: roughly ten-day PBMC culture with coronavirus spike peptide pools or control peptides (ViraFEST assay). The ViraFEST assay was used in the study, in which antigen-specific T cells were expanded with peptide pools and expanded clonotypes were subsequently identified by TCR sequencing. The convalescent patients' positive SARS-CoV-2 PCR tests were from March to December 2020, which was before the Alpha, Beta and Delta variants emerged in the United States. Each well held 2.2 million or so PBMCs cultured with about 9.8 ug/ml peptide pools in IMDM containing about 5% human AB serum and about 10 IU/ml IL-2. On days 3 and 7, half of the culture medium was replaced with fresh IL-2-containing medium. CD4+ T cells were isolated after less than twelve days of culture through negative selection using the EasySep CD4+ T cell isolation kit. PBMCs were separated from whole blood using Ficoll-Paque Plus gradient centrifugation and then either used fresh or cryopreserved at -140C. Culture conditions were generally each tested in triplicate wells.

The CDR3 sequence holds 15 residues, the cysteine and phenylalanine included. Only CDR3 DNA is held: 45 bases, read in frame from base 1. Cut back by 2 bases and 0 bases, the V and J ends lie 10 bases apart. The germline V gene encodes CDR1 SGHAT and CDR2 FQNNGV. The sample was CD4+ T cells from blood, cultured in vitro, taken before SARS-CoV-2 vaccination. The origin of this receptor is a human donor who had recovered from COVID-19. The chain is made from TRBV11-2 and TRBJ1-1; perhaps TRBD1 is the D gene, with 6 bases matching. The DNA sequence is TGTGCCAGCAGCTTAAGCGGGGGCCTGAACACTGAAGCTTTCTTT. Its coded protein is CASSLSGGLNTEAFF.